This TCR beta chain was documented in a study of blood T cells in healthy people across ages. About the research overall: In model experiments, template switching was able to capture about one barcoded beta molecule for every two T cells that were present.

CDR3 length equals 13 residues. Germline V gives CDR1 MGHRA, CDR2 YSYEKL. Deletions cut 1 base from V and 6 bases from J, with 8 bases between. Findings of the study overall: Unknown donor CMV status possibly confounded expanded clonotype changes. Both naive CD4+ cell counts and diversity were greater in long-lived donors than in aged donors.

Note on this clonotype: Its cognate antigen is unknown.

With a J-beta primer mix and a sample-barcoded 5' primer, a second PCR ran about 7 to 12 cycles. Researchers report that a template-switch adaptor with 12 random nucleotides tagged each cDNA molecule. MiXCR, run by TCRdb on the 5' RACE reads, gives a single entry per CDR3 protein. The table lists roughly 1,300,000 distinct CDR3 sequences, around 59% of them singletons. Material for sequencing was blood. The receptor comes from a man between 18 and 29 years old in good health. This rearrangement joins TRBV4-1 to TRBJ2-3; D is uncertain. The DNA for the CDR3 is TGCGCCAGCAGCCAAGGAGGCGAGGATACGCAGTATTTT. As protein: CASSQGGEDTQYF.